These 21 T cell receptor beta chains were sequenced from one sample in a study of shared clonotypes between healthy human individuals. The assay was immunoSEQ multiplex PCR, and TCRdb's table has in-frame clones only and misses some. The sample has 1 million to 1.2 million clones; around three quarters are singletons. The source material was memory CD4+ T cells from PBMCs. The sample's subset: CD45RA-negative fraction. The receptors shown here come from a man between 18 and 29 years old in good health. Some clones in this sample may be carry-over from other donors' samples.

The rearrangement joins TRBV7-2 to TRBJ2-3, with no clear D. CDR1 is SGHTA, CDR2 FQGNSA, per germline. The CDR3 extends over 11 amino acids. V was clipped by 2 bases and J by 7 bases, with 4 bases between them. Here the CDR3 DNA reads TGTGCCAGCAGCTTACCTTATACGCAGTATTTT. As protein: CASSLPYTQYF.

This sequence joins TRBV7-3 and TRBJ2-3; D gene ambiguous. Germline V gene data show CDR1 as SGHTA and CDR2 as FQGTGA. Trimming removed 3 bases from V and 4 bases from J, with 8 bases in between. The CDR3 has 13 amino acids. The CDR3 DNA sequence: TGTGCCAGCAGCTTGGGCCATGCAGATACGCAGTATTTT. Its translation is CASSLGHADTQYF.

With regard to this clone: This sequence may be a read error, since a much larger clone differs from it by one base. The V gene is TRBV5-4, the J gene TRBJ2-5; unclear D gene. The CDR3 is 11 amino acids. Per germline, CDR1 SGHNT and CDR2 YYREEE (reference sequence). Between the trimmed V and J ends, which lost 2 bases and 1 base, there was a span of 0 bases. The CDR3 sequence: CASSFQETQYF. The CDR3 coding sequence is TGTGCCAGCAGCTTCCAAGAGACCCAGTACTTC.

The chain carries TRBV19 and TRBJ2-7, with 10 bases that match TRBD1. Germline V gene sequence: CDR1 LNHDA, CDR2 SQIVND (reference sequence). CDR3 length: 15 residues. The V and J ends lost 5 bases and 7 bases, in that order; junction bases with no gene match: 11. The CDR3: CASSFPGQGLEEQYF. CDR3 sequence (DNA): TGTGCCAGTAGTTTCCCGGGACAGGGGCTTGAAGAGCAGTACTTC.

The rearrangement links TRBV11-3 to TRBJ2-1; TRBD2 aligns across 8 bases. With 5 bases clipped from V and 4 bases from J, the junction kept 7 bases outside the gene matches. This CDR3 spans 15 amino acids. Germline V gene lookup returns CDR1 SGHNT and CDR2 YENEEA. This CDR3 is CASSQGLARYNEQFF. The CDR3 region has the DNA TGTGCCAGCAGCCAAGGACTAGCTCGGTACAATGAGCAGTTCTTC.

The rearrangement uses TRBV21-1 and TRBJ2-4. TRBV21-1 constitutes a pseudogene. This CDR3 comprises 17 residues. CDR3 nucleotides: TGTGCCAGCAGGCACATAATAGCTACAGCAAGAAAAAACATTCAGTACTTC. This gives the protein CASRHIIATARKNIQYF.

The V call is TRBV18, the J call TRBJ1-1, with a possible D match to TRBD1 (5 bases). Germline CDR1 is KGHSH and CDR2 is LQKENI. Trimming took 3 bases from V and 6 from J, leaving 14 bases between them. The CDR3 has 14 residues. In DNA form, the CDR3 reads TGTGCCAGCTCACCCGCACGGACAATAGCTGAAGCTTTCTTT. This gives the protein CASSPARTIAEAFF.

The chain joins TRBV5-5 to TRBJ1-2; D is uncertain. The CDR3 sequence is 14 residues long. V lost 0 bases, J lost 1 base, and 7 bases lay in between. Germline CDR1 reads SGHKS; CDR2 reads YYEKEE (reference sequence). The chain's CDR3 is CASSLEQINYGYTF. The CDR3 coding sequence is TGTGCCAGCAGCTTGGAACAGATTAACTATGGCTACACCTTC.

The chain links TRBV6-5 to TRBJ1-2; no firm D call. The germline V gene has CDR1 MNHEY and CDR2 SVGAGI. The CDR3 consists of 15 residues. The germline V and J ends were trimmed by 2 bases and 3 bases, with 13 bases remaining between them. CDR3 amino acids: CASSYRPALDYGYTF. In nucleotides, the CDR3 is TGTGCCAGCAGTTACAGACCCGCGCTCGACTATGGCTACACCTTC.

The chain links TRBV27 to TRBJ1-1, with 9 bases matching TRBD1. Germline CDR1 is MNHEY and CDR2 is SMNVEV (reference sequence). The CDR3 sequence is 15 residues long. The V gene end was trimmed by 5 bases and the J gene end by 4 bases; junction bases not matched to a gene: 8. The CDR3 DNA reads TGTGCCAGCAGTCCCCGGACAGGGGCGAGCACTGAAGCTTTCTTT. Protein product: CASSPRTGASTEAFF.

The rearrangement uses TRBV6-6 and TRBJ2-2; 8 nucleotides agree with TRBD1. There are 14 residues in the CDR3. The J segment lost 7 bases and the V segment lost 8 bases, leaving 9 bases of the junction unmatched. The germline V gene encodes CDR1 MNHNY and CDR2 SVGAGI (reference sequence). In DNA form, the CDR3 reads TGTGCCAGCGGCAGGCAGGGGGCGGGCGGGGAGCTGTTTTTT. Protein product: CASGRQGAGGELFF.

The chain combines TRBV15 with TRBJ1-2; D remains ambiguous. From germline, CDR1 is LNHNV and CDR2 YYDKDF (reference sequence). Trimming left V 2 bases short and J 3 bases short, with 13 bases between. The CDR3 is made up of 15 amino acids. The chain's CDR3 is CATSRTARGDYGYTF. CDR3 DNA: TGTGCCACCAGCAGAACGGCCAGAGGAGACTATGGCTACACCTTC. The full variable domain, with the rest looked up from reference TRBV15 and TRBJ1-2, is DAMVIQNPRYQVTQFGKPVTLSCSQTLNHNVMYWYQQKSSQAPKLLFHYYDKDFNNEADTPDNFQSRRPNTSFCFLDIRSPGLGDTAMYLCATSRTARGDYGYTFGSGTRLTVV.

This rearrangement joins TRBV30 to TRBJ1-1; D is uncertain. Germline V gene sequence: CDR1 GTSNPN, CDR2 SVGIG (reference sequence). Trimming took 2 bases from V and 2 from J, leaving 9 bases between them. The CDR3 spans 13 residues. The CDR3 DNA reads as TGTGCCTGGAGTCCCCAGGCCAACACTGAAGCTTTCTTT. Its translation is CAWSPQANTEAFF.

The rearrangement links TRBV7-2 to TRBJ1-1, with D perhaps matching TRBD1 (5 bases). Germline assignment: CDR1 SGHTA and CDR2 FQGNSA. The CDR3 contains 13 residues. V lost 1 base to trimming and J lost 3 bases, with 6 bases between them. The CDR3 DNA reads as TGTGCCAGCAGCTTAGACAGGTACACTGAAGCTTTCTTT. Encoded protein: CASSLDRYTEAFF.

The rearrangement joins TRBV5-1 to TRBJ2-5, with 11 bases fitting TRBD1. The germline CDR1 and CDR2 sequences are SGHRS and YFSETQ. Unmatched junction bases numbered 5, after V lost 4 bases and J lost 3 bases. The CDR3 spans 15 residues. The CDR3 loop is CASSPGTGGKETQYF. DNA for the CDR3: TGCGCCAGCAGCCCCGGGACAGGGGGGAAAGAGACCCAGTACTTC. The variable domain in full, with the rest retrieved from reference TRBV5-1 and TRBJ2-5, is KAGVTQTPRYLIKTRGQQVTLSCSPISGHRSVSWYQQTPGQGLQFLFEYFSETQRNKGNFPGRFSGRQFSNSRSEMNVSTLELGDSALYLCASSPGTGGKETQYFGPGTRLLVL.

V is TRBV5-4 and J is TRBJ2-1; TRBD2 agrees at 11 bases. Germline CDR1 is SGHNT and CDR2 is YYREEE (reference sequence). This CDR3 region has 19 residues. V lost 3 bases and J lost 4; bases outside the gene matches: 15. CDR3 amino acids: CASSSRGGGTSGGYNEQFF. CDR3 coding DNA: TGTGCCAGCAGCTCAAGGGGTGGTGGGACTAGCGGAGGGTACAATGAGCAGTTCTTC.

The chain recombines TRBV5-4 with TRBJ2-1; unclear D gene. CDR1 and CDR2 (germline): SGHNT, YYREEE (reference sequence). The CDR3 is 12 residues long. The V end lost 0 bases, the J end lost 6 bases, and 4 bases lay between the germline ends. CDR3 sequence (DNA): TGTGCCAGCAGCTTGGCTTCCAATGAGCAGTTCTTC. Translating gives CASSLASNEQFF.

As regards this clone: This clone may be a read error of a much larger clone one base away. The chain joins TRBV5-6 to TRBJ2-7; TRBD1 matches at 9 bases. Losses at the gene ends were 3 bases for V and 2 bases for J; bases not matched to a gene: 6. The CDR3 sequence is 15 residues long. From germline, CDR1 is SGHDT and CDR2 YYEEEE. CDR3 DNA: TGTGCCAGCAGCTCGGCGGACAGGGGTCCCTACGAGCAGTACTTC. The encoded protein is CASSSADRGPYEQYF. Complete variable domain (other parts from reference TRBV5-6 and TRBJ2-7): DAGVTQSPTHLIKTRGQQVTLRCSPKSGHDTVSWYQQALGQGPQFIFQYYEEEERQRGNFPDRFSGHQFPNYSSELNVNALLLGDSALYLCASSSADRGPYEQYFGPGTRLTVT.

The chain employs TRBV25-1 and TRBJ2-2, with a weak D call TRBD2 (5 bases). CDR3 length: 14 residues. Germline CDR1 reads MGHDK; CDR2 reads SYGVNS. Trimming took 6 bases from V and 1 from J, leaving 9 bases between them. Here the CDR3 reads CASSRRENTGELFF. DNA for the CDR3: TGTGCCAGCAGCCGCCGGGAGAACACCGGGGAGCTGTTTTTT.

V usage is TRBV2 and J usage is TRBJ2-3; TRBD1 might be the D (5 bases). Trimming removed 3 bases at V and 6 bases at J, with 10 bases between. CDR3 length: 13 residues. Germline V gene sequence: CDR1 SNHLY, CDR2 FYNNEI. For the CDR3, the DNA is TGTGCCAGCAGTGATAGGGGAAGGGATACGCAGTATTTT. Translation: CASSDRGRDTQYF.

This clone was observed a few times. The rearrangement uses TRBV28 and TRBJ2-5; D is unclear. Germline V gene data show CDR1 as MDHEN and CDR2 as SYDVKM. The V gene lost 4 bases and the J gene lost 1 base, with 19 bases spanning the gap. The CDR3 covers 17 residues. The CDR3 reads CASSSHPVSKTQETQYF. In DNA, the CDR3 is TGTGCCAGCAGTTCCCACCCCGTATCTAAGACCCAAGAGACCCAGTACTTC. Complete variable domain (other parts from reference TRBV28 and TRBJ2-5): DVKVTQSSRYLVKRTGEKVFLECVQDMDHENMFWYRQDPGLGLRLIYFSYDVKMKEKGDIPEGYSVSREKKERFSLILESASTNQTSMYLCASSSHPVSKTQETQYFGPGTRLLVL.